Given below is one T cell receptor beta chain in context. The record originates from a study of blood T cell repertoires in COVID-19. Overall study context: The samples span acute and convalescent COVID-19 from the United States, Italy and Spain.

Authors' methods: Estimates of nucleated cell counts were drawn from the amplification of reference gene primers. The protocol was immunoSEQ multiplex PCR, while the TCRdb copy is restricted to in-frame clones and leaves out a portion. V, J and clone size are taken as reported in that table, and D and trimming were inferred from the DNA itself. This table holds some 69,000 clones, 75% to 85% found once. The CDR3 runs 16 residues. Germline V gene lookup returns CDR1 SGHNT and CDR2 YENEEA. J lost 0 bases, V lost 5 bases, and 5 bases had no gene match. The sample comprised peripheral blood. This chain joins TRBV11-3 and TRBJ2-3; 10 nucleotides agree with TRBD2. The clonotype originates from a woman aged 70-85 years with acute or convalescent COVID-19. Written as DNA, the CDR3 is TGTGCCAGCAGCCCGGGACTAGCGTTCAGCACAGATACGCAGTATTTT. This gives the protein CASSPGLAFSTDTQYF.